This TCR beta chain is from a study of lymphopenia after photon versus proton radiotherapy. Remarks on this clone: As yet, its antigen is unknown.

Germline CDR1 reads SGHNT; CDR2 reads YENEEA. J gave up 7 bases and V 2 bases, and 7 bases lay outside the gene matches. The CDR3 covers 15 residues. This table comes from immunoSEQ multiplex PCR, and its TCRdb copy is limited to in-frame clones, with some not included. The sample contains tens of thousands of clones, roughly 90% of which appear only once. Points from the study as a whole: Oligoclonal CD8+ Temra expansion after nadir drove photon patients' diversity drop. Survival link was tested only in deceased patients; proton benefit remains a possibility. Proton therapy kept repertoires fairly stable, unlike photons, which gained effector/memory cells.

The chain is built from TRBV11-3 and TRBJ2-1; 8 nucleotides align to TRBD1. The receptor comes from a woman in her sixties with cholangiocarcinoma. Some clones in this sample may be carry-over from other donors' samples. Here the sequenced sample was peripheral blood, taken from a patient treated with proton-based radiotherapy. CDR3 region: CASSLSGTGWNEQFF. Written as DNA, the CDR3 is TGTGCCAGCAGCTTATCCGGGACAGGTTGGAATGAGCAGTTCTTC. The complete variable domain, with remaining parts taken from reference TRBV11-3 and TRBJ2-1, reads EAGVVQSPRYKIIEKKQPVAFWCNPISGHNTLYWYLQNLGQGPELLIRYENEEAVDDSQLPKDRFSAERLKGVDSTLKIQPAELGDSAVYLCASSLSGTGWNEQFFGPGTRLTVL.